A single sample gave rise to the 25 T cell receptor beta chains below, sequenced in a study of metastatic and nonmetastatic thyroid tumors. TCRdb re-called clones from the PCR reads using MiXCR. The sample holds under 75,000 clones; about 17% are singletons and the top ten take roughly 13%. Thyroid surgery had not been preceded by any treatment in any patient. The sequenced sample was blood. The receptors come from a female donor with papillary thyroid cancer or a benign thyroid nodule (not recorded which). Some clones in this sample may be carry-over from other donors' samples.

This clone appeared many times. The chain links TRBV20-1 to TRBJ1-5; D possibly corresponds to TRBD1 (5 bases). Germline V gene sequence: CDR1 DFQATT, CDR2 SNEGSKA (reference sequence). The CDR3 totals 14 residues. Trimming left V 0 bases short and J 4 bases short, with 10 bases between. CDR3 sequence reads: CSAREATANQPQHF. The CDR3 DNA reads as TGCAGTGCTAGAGAGGCGACAGCTAATCAGCCCCAGCATTTT.

This clone was seen at least ten times. The V gene is TRBV4-2, the J gene TRBJ2-3; 10 positions match TRBD2. Germline lookup yields CDR1 LGHNA and CDR2 YNFKEQ. This CDR3 has 16 residues. J lost 6 bases, V lost 2 bases, and 8 bases had no gene match. The CDR3 reads CASSQKSGRAADTQYF. The CDR3, as DNA: TGTGCCAGCAGCCAAAAAAGCGGGAGGGCGGCGGATACGCAGTATTTT.

This chain joins TRBV27 and TRBJ2-7; no definite D call. V was trimmed by 4 bases and J by 5 bases, leaving 12 bases between them. The CDR3 is made up of 13 amino acids. In germline, CDR1 is MNHEY, CDR2 SMNVEV (reference sequence). For the CDR3, the DNA is TGTGCCAGCAGTTCCCACAATAGCCACGAGCAGTACTTC. Its translation: CASSSHNSHEQYF.

V usage is TRBV28 and J usage is TRBJ1-4, with a weak D call TRBD1 (5 bases). Trimming removed 10 bases at V and 7 bases at J, with 13 bases between. The length of the CDR3 is 12 residues. From germline, CDR1 is MDHEN and CDR2 SYDVKM. The CDR3 bases are TGTGCCACCGCTAGGGACGCTGAAAAACTGTTTTTT. This encodes CATARDAEKLFF.

This clone appeared many times. The chain has TRBV6-1 and TRBJ1-2, with D possibly TRBD1 on 5 matching bases. This CDR3 has 14 residues. From germline, CDR1 is MNHNS and CDR2 SASEGT. Trimming removed 1 base from V and 4 bases from J, with 10 bases in between. This CDR3 reads CASSEGGAFYGYTF. CDR3 nucleotides: TGTGCCAGCAGTGAAGGAGGGGCCTTCTATGGCTACACCTTC.

V and J are TRBV6-1 and TRBJ2-7, with D uncertain. V was trimmed by 6 bases and J by 4 bases, leaving 10 bases between them. The CDR3 extends over 12 amino acids. CDR1 is MNHNS and CDR2 is SASEGT in the germline V gene. The CDR3 reads CASRTHGYEQYF. Here the CDR3 DNA reads TGTGCCAGCAGGACGCATGGTTACGAGCAGTACTTC.

This clone was observed a few times. The chain uses TRBV6-1 and TRBJ2-2; D perhaps matches TRBD1 (6 bases). Trimming shortened V by 2 bases and J by 7 bases, and 17 bases separated the two germline ends. Germline CDR1 is MNHNS and CDR2 is SASEGT. The CDR3 consists of 16 residues. CDR3 sequence: CASSEPPGHGLGELFF. CDR3 coding DNA: TGTGCCAGCAGTGAACCTCCGGGACATGGACTCGGGGAGCTGTTTTTT.

This clone was seen only once. The chain couples TRBV20-1 to TRBJ2-1; perhaps TRBD1 as D (6 bases). Trimming shortened V by 0 bases and J by 2 bases, and 11 bases separated the two germline ends. This CDR3 has 15 residues. Looked up from germline, CDR1 is DFQATT and CDR2 is SNEGSKA (reference sequence). The CDR3 is CSARDIAGAYNEQFF. CDR3 nucleotides: TGCAGTGCTAGAGATATAGCAGGGGCCTACAATGAGCAGTTCTTC.

This sequence joins TRBV6-2 or TRBV6-3 and TRBJ2-7; the match to TRBD2 covers 10 bases. Germline V CDR1 and CDR2: MNHEY, SVGEGT. CDR3 length: 14 residues. Trimming took 2 bases from V and 5 from J; bases not matched to a gene: 3. The DNA of the CDR3 is TGTGCCAGCAGTTACGTTCTAGCGGGAGACGAGCAGTACTTC. Residues: CASSYVLAGDEQYF.

This clone appeared many times. The chain links TRBV28 to TRBJ1-2; D is ambiguous. Germline loops: CDR1 MDHEN, CDR2 SYDVKM. The V end was cut by 3 bases, the J end by 2 bases, with 7 bases between. CDR3 length: 13 residues. The CDR3 reads CASSFGQNYGYTF. In nucleotides, the CDR3 is TGTGCCAGCAGTTTCGGGCAGAACTATGGCTACACCTTC.

This clone was recorded many times. The chain carries TRBV11-2 and TRBJ2-4, with 15 positions matching TRBD2. The V gene's germline CDR1 is SGHAT and CDR2 FQNNGV. The CDR3 contains 20 residues. Unmatched junction bases numbered 10, after V lost 4 bases and J lost 0 bases. The CDR3 loop reads CASSSPRTSGRGGAKNIQYF. In nucleotides, the CDR3 is TGTGCCAGCAGCTCCCCACGGACTAGCGGGAGGGGAGGAGCCAAAAACATTCAGTACTTC.

This clone was counted at least ten times. This chain connects TRBV6-5 to TRBJ2-1; 7 nucleotides match TRBD2. The CDR3 is 16 amino acids. Germline lookup yields CDR1 MNHEY and CDR2 SVGAGI. The J segment lost 6 bases and the V segment lost 2 bases, leaving 10 bases of the junction unmatched. This chain's CDR3 is CASSYGGGLLLNEQFF. The DNA of the CDR3 is TGTGCCAGCAGTTACGGGGGGGGACTTTTACTCAATGAGCAGTTCTTC.

Of note for this clone: A junction end diverges from the germline sequence, so it may reflect a read error. The rearrangement joins TRBV4-1 to TRBJ2-1; D may be TRBD2 (6 bases). Per the germline V gene, CDR1 is MGHRA and CDR2 is YSYEKL. The CDR3 extends over 15 amino acids. The CDR3 DNA is TGCGCCAGCAGCGAGGGACTGGCTAGCTACATTGAGCAGTTCTTC. This sequence encodes CASSEGLASYIEQFF.

V gene TRBV24-1 combines with J gene TRBJ2-1; 10 bases align to TRBD2. The CDR3 runs to 17 residues. Germline V lookup: CDR1 KGHDR, CDR2 SFDVKD. V lost 5 bases to trimming and J lost 8 bases; unmatched junction nucleotides: 14. The CDR3 protein is CATSGGRTSGSAYEQFF. The CDR3 coding sequence is TGTGCCACCAGTGGAGGGAGGACTAGCGGTAGTGCCTATGAGCAGTTCTTC.

This clone showed up many times. The rearrangement uses TRBV30 and TRBJ2-7, with D perhaps TRBD2 (6 bases). Trimming shortened V by 0 bases and J by 7 bases, and 13 bases separated the two germline ends. The CDR3 loop spans 13 amino acids. Germline V gene data show CDR1 as GTSNPN and CDR2 as SVGIG (reference sequence). CDR3 sequence (DNA): TGTGCCTGGAGTGTGAACGTGGGGAGGGAGCAGTACTTC. Protein product: CAWSVNVGREQYF. Full variable domain (outside the CDR3, taken from reference TRBV30 and TRBJ2-7): SQTIHQWPATLVQPVGSPLSLECTVEGTSNPNLYWYRQAAGRGLQLLFYSVGIGQISSEVPQNLSASRPQDRQFILSSKKLLLSDSGFYLCAWSVNVGREQYFGPGTRLTVT.

The CDR3 reads CASSLCRTGGIGCEQYF. As DNA, the CDR3 is TGTGCCAGCAGTTTATGCCGGACAGGGGGTATTGGGTGCGAGCAGTACTTC. This chain links TRBV28 with TRBJ2-7; 10 bases are a match to TRBD1. Germline CDR1 reads MDHEN; CDR2 reads SYDVKM. The CDR3 has 17 residues. V was pared by 0 bases and J by 6 bases, with 11 bases of the junction left unmatched.

The V gene is TRBV5-1, the J gene TRBJ2-3, with TRBD2 identical over 13 bases. CDR1 SGHRS and CDR2 YFSETQ come from the germline V gene. Trimming at V came to 4 bases and at J to 7 bases, leaving 15 bases not matched to a gene. The CDR3 covers 18 residues. CDR3 nucleotides: TGCGCCAGCAGCCGCGGGACTAGCGGGATAACGGGGACATATACGCAGTATTTT. As protein: CASSRGTSGITGTYTQYF.

This clone was recorded many times. This rearrangement joins TRBV29-1 to TRBJ1-6; D uncertain. V lost 7 bases, J lost 0 bases, and 7 bases lay in between. In germline, CDR1 is SQVTM, CDR2 ANQGSEA. There are 13 residues in the CDR3. The CDR3 loop reads CSAGSSYNSPLHF. For the CDR3, the DNA is TGCAGCGCCGGGAGCTCCTATAATTCACCCCTCCACTTT. Full variable domain (rest looked up from reference TRBV29-1 and TRBJ1-6): SAVISQKPSRDICQRGTSLTIQCQVDSQVTMMFWYRQQPGQSLTLIATANQGSEATYESGFVIDKFPISRPNLTFSTLTVSNMSPEDSSIYLCSAGSSYNSPLHFGNGTRLTVT.

The chain has TRBV7-9 and TRBJ2-2; perhaps D is TRBD1 or TRBD2 (5 bases each). This CDR3 contains 14 residues. V was cut by 3 bases and J by 4 bases, with 9 bases left in between. Germline CDR1 SEHNR, CDR2 FQNEAQ (reference sequence). Written as DNA, the CDR3 is TGTGCCAGCAGCTTCGCAGGGAGCACCGGGGAGCTGTTTTTT. Translation gives CASSFAGSTGELFF. Combining the CDR3 with reference TRBV7-9 and TRBJ2-2 gives the whole variable domain DTGVSQNPRHKITKRGQNVTFRCDPISEHNRLYWYRQTLGQGPEFLTYFQNEAQLEKSRLLSDRFSAERPKGSFSTLEIQRTEQGDSAMYLCASSFAGSTGELFFGEGSRLTVL.

V usage is TRBV12-3 or TRBV12-4 and J usage is TRBJ2-7; weak D call: TRBD1 (6 bases). V was pared by 5 bases and J by 2 bases, with 10 bases between. The CDR3 extends over 13 amino acids. The CDR3 DNA sequence: TGTGCCAGCAGTGAACAGGGAACCTACGAGCAGTACTTC. It translates to CASSEQGTYEQYF.

V usage is TRBV6-1 and J usage is TRBJ2-4; no clear D. Between the trimmed V and J ends, which lost 7 bases and 3 bases, there was a span of 13 bases. This CDR3 contains 14 residues. The V gene's germline CDR1 is MNHNS and CDR2 SASEGT. CDR3 sequence: CASTRQAHKNIQYF. The CDR3 region has the DNA TGTGCCAGCACTCGGCAGGCCCACAAAAACATTCAGTACTTC.

This clone occurred many times. V is TRBV5-1 and J is TRBJ1-5, with unresolved D. The CDR3 runs to 14 residues. Germline V gene data show CDR1 as SGHRS and CDR2 as YFSETQ. V dropped 0 bases and J dropped 5 bases, with 9 bases sitting between them. CDR3 sequence: CASSLGFGDQPQHF. DNA for the CDR3: TGCGCCAGCAGCTTGGGCTTTGGCGATCAGCCCCAGCATTTT.

This clone was detected many times. The chain recombines TRBV28 with TRBJ2-3; TRBD2 matches 10 bases. Germline V lookup: CDR1 MDHEN, CDR2 SYDVKM. Unmatched junction bases numbered 7, after V lost 5 bases and J lost 2 bases. This CDR3 is built from 16 residues. The CDR3 DNA reads TGTGCCAGCAGTAAGCGACTAGCGGGTTTCACAGATACGCAGTATTTT. As protein: CASSKRLAGFTDTQYF.

The CDR3 loop reads CASSLGPGNQPQHF. CDR3 bases: TGTGCCAGCAGCTTAGGGCCAGGGAATCAGCCCCAGCATTTT. The chain joins TRBV7-2 to TRBJ1-5; possible D gene TRBD1, 5 bases. V lost 1 base to trimming and J lost 4 bases, with 8 bases between them. This CDR3 spans 14 amino acids. Germline V lookup: CDR1 SGHTA, CDR2 FQGNSA.

This clone was counted many times. This rearrangement joins TRBV29-1 to TRBJ2-5; 8 bases agree with TRBD1. Losses at the gene ends were 7 bases for V and 4 bases for J; bases not matched to a gene: 14. Germline V lookup: CDR1 SQVTM, CDR2 ANQGSEA. This CDR3 comprises 15 residues. CDR3 DNA sequence: TGCAGCGCAGGACAGGGAGGAGGTGTAGGAGAGACCCAGTACTTC. This codes for CSAGQGGGVGETQYF.